This entry describes one T cell receptor beta chain. Its antigen is unidentified. Peripheral blood was collected from the related graft donor on the marrow donation day. These data belong to a study of T cells after posttransplantation cyclophosphamide. Study results and caveats: Donor CD8+ memory clones often dominated recipient blood repertoires at later times. Recipient CMV seropositivity and CMV reactivation strongly tracked TRB clonality. Tissue-infiltrating T cells from skin or gut overlapped little with blood T cells.

V was clipped by 4 bases and J by 0 bases; unmatched bases: 3. The CDR3 covers 14 residues. Germline values: CDR1 SQVTM, CDR2 ANQGSEA. Profiling relied on immunoSEQ multiplex PCR, and the TCRdb table lists in-frame clones only, not all of them. The sample was found to contain tens of thousands of clones, and every one recurs. The receptor's source is a woman in her forties or fifties in good health and a related stem cell transplant donor. The chain employs TRBV29-1 and TRBJ1-2; 9 nucleotides agree with TRBD1. The sequencing sample was made of PBMCs. The CDR3, as DNA: TGCAGCGTTGCACAGGGGGCTACTAACTATGGCTACACCTTC. Protein product: CSVAQGATNYGYTF.